One T cell receptor (beta chain) is described in this entry. Germline CDR1 and CDR2: SGHDT and YYEEEE. The CDR3 consists of 16 residues. After removal of 4 bases from V and 0 bases from J, the junction contained 5 bases not matched to a gene. Data came from immunoSEQ multiplex PCR; TCRdb stores just in-frame clones and leaves some out. The top ten hold 10% to 15% of the sample, which has 150,000 to 200,000 clones, about 83% seen once. This specimen comes from a study of blood T cell repertoires in COVID-19. In the study overall: Spain, Italy and the United States supplied samples that represented acute and convalescent COVID-19. PBMCs, B-cell-depleted T cells, or T cells were the source of the cDNA or gDNA that made up the material.

The chain recombines TRBV5-6 with TRBJ2-1; TRBD2 matches 9 bases. The TCR comes from a man in his 70s who had recovered from COVID-19. Input material: peripheral blood. CDR3 DNA sequence: TGTGCCAGCAGCAAGCTAGCGGGAAGCTCCTACAATGAGCAGTTCTTC. Translating gives CASSKLAGSSYNEQFF.